This T cell receptor beta chain was captured in a study of tumor-infiltrating lymphocytes in primary liver carcinoma. General study results and limits: Compared with blood, tumor repertoires held significantly more in their top 250 clones. Paired tumor-adjacent and tumor-blood samples overlapped less than tumor region pairs did.

Germline CDR1 and CDR2: KGHDR and SFDVKD. This CDR3 is built from 20 residues. V shed 3 bases and J 2 bases; nucleotides not matched to a gene: 14. From about 530 ng total RNA, TCR beta cDNA was generated with a primer in the constant region. Modified slightly, ARM-PCR produced TCR beta libraries over three nested multiplex PCR rounds. TRBV1-TRBV30 forward and Cbeta reverse primers drove the first two roughly 10-cycle rounds. TCRdb redid the calling of the multiplex PCR reads with MiXCR, one entry per CDR3 protein. The sample contains about 320,000 distinct CDR3 sequences, about 62% of which appear only once. As to this clonotype: What it recognizes is unknown.

Unsorted whole blood supplied the blood RNA, and germline DNA was isolated too. This TCR derives from a man aged 35 to 55 with primary liver carcinoma and hepatitis B virus infection. The sequenced material came from peripheral blood. V is TRBV24-1 and J is TRBJ2-3; 12 bases agree with TRBD2. The CDR3 DNA follows: TGTGCCACCAGTGATCCTAGCGGGAGGGCCAGAGGCAACTACACAGATACGCAGTATTTT. Translating it yields CATSDPSGRARGNYTDTQYF.